This record concerns one T cell receptor (beta chain) sequence. This entry belongs to a study of blood T cells in healthy people across ages. Combining a sample-barcoded 5' primer with a J-beta primer mix, a second PCR ran for roughly 7 to 12 cycles. TCRdb analysed the 5' RACE reads with MiXCR anew, one entry per CDR3 protein. Among 1,500,000 or so distinct CDR3 sequences, roughly 43% were seen once, and the ten largest hold over 3.5%. V lost 5 bases and J lost 5, with 18 bases in between. The CDR3 contains 15 residues. V usage is TRBV12-3 or TRBV12-4 and J usage is TRBJ1-2, with a tentative D call TRBD1 (5 bases). The sequenced sample was blood. This TCR derives from a woman aged 18 to 35 in good health. CDR3: CASSHRDGIKYGYTF. The CDR3 bases are TGTGCCAGCAGTCACCGGGACGGAATTAAGTATGGCTACACCTTC.